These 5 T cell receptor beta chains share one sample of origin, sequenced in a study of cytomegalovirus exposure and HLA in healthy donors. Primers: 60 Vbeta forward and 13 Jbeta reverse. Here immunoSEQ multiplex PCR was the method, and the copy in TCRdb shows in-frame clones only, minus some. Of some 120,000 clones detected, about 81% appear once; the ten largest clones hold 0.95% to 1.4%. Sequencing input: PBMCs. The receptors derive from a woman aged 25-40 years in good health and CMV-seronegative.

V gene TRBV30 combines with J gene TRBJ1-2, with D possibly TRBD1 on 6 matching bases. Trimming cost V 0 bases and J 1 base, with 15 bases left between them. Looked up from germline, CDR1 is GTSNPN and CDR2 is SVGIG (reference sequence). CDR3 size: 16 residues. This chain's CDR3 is CAWSVVRGYLNYGYTF. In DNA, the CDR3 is TGTGCCTGGAGTGTTGTCAGGGGATACCTTAACTATGGCTACACCTTC.

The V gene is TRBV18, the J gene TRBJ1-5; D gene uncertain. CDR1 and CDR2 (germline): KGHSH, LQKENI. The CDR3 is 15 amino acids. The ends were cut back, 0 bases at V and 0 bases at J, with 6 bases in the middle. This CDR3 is CASSPPGSSNQPQHF. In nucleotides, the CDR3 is TGTGCCAGCTCACCACCGGGCTCTAGCAATCAGCCCCAGCATTTT.

CDR3 bases: TGTGCCAGCAGTTCGGGATTGAGAATAGAGGGTCAGCCCCAGCATTTT. It encodes CASSSGLRIEGQPQHF. The chain combines TRBV6-5 with TRBJ1-5; no firm D call. Trimming pared 4 bases from V and 6 bases from J, leaving 19 bases between. Germline CDR1 is MNHEY and CDR2 is SVGAGI. The CDR3 is 16 amino acids.

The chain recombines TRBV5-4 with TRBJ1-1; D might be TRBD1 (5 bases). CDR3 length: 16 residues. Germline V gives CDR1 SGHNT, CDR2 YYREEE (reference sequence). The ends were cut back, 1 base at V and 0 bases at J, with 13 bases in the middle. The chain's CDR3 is CASSLRPDRMNTEAFF. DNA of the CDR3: TGTGCCAGCAGCTTGCGGCCAGACAGAATGAACACTGAAGCTTTCTTT.

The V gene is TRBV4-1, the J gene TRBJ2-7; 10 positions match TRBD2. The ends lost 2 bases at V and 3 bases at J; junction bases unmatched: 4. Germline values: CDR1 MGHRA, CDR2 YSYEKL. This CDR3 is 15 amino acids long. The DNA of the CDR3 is TGCGCCAGCAGCCAACCCGGGACTAGCGTCTACGAGCAGTACTTC. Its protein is CASSQPGTSVYEQYF.